These T cell receptor beta chains were read from a single sample in a study of shared T cell receptors in the human thymus. Clones were sequenced by immunoSEQ multiplex PCR, and TCRdb holds only the in-frame ones, with some missing. Seen here are about 610,000 clones, roughly 90% observed once, and the top ten hold 0.0095% to 0.013%. This sample also belongs to another study, concerning human thymus T cells.

Input material: thymocytes. All receptors come from a boy under two years old with a congenital heart defect. Both conserved end residues are part of each CDR3. The order of the fields is V gene, J gene, clone size, D gene, CDR3 protein, CDR3 DNA. D genes are given only for firm matches. Only some rows state a clone size, as once, few, many or a class for expanded clones.

V: TRBV9; J: TRBJ2-1; size: once; D: -; CDR3: CASTEGGPGSSYNEQFF; DNA: TGTGCCAGCACCGAGGGGGGGCCGGGGAGCTCCTACAATGAGCAGTTCTTC
V: TRBV5-1; J: TRBJ2-5; size: -; D: -; CDR3: CASKTGVQETQYF; DNA: TGCGCCAGCAAGACAGGCGTGCAAGAGACCCAGTACTTC
V: TRBV6-5; J: TRBJ2-2; size: -; D: -; CDR3: CASSYPRGELFF; DNA: TGTGCCAGCAGTTACCCCAGGGGGGAGCTGTTTTTT
V: TRBV4-2; J: TRBJ2-7; size: -; D: TRBD2; CDR3: CASSQGATSGRRNYEQYF; DNA: TGTGCCAGCAGCCAAGGGGCGACTAGCGGGAGGAGAAACTACGAGCAGTACTTC
V: TRBV5-1; J: TRBJ1-2; size: -; D: -; CDR3: CASSLKGESGYTF; DNA: TGCGCCAGCAGCTTGAAGGGGGAAAGTGGCTACACCTTC
V: TRBV29-1; J: TRBJ2-1; size: -; D: -; CDR3: CSVERVDNEQFF; DNA: TGCAGCGTTGAGCGGGTAGACAATGAGCAGTTCTTC
V: TRBV4-1; J: TRBJ2-3; size: few; D: -; CDR3: CASSQVPGDTQYF; DNA: TGCGCCAGCAGCCAAGTCCCCGGGGATACGCAGTATTTT
V: TRBV29-1; J: TRBJ1-1; size: -; D: -; CDR3: CSVRGPGPKNTEAFF; DNA: TGCAGCGTGCGGGGCCCCGGGCCCAAGAACACTGAAGCTTTCTTT
V: TRBV25-1; J: TRBJ2-5; size: -; D: TRBD1; CDR3: CASSGGQGRETQYF; DNA: TGTGCCAGCAGTGGAGGACAGGGGAGGGAGACCCAGTACTTC
V: TRBV5-6; J: TRBJ1-2; size: -; D: TRBD1; CDR3: CASSFPSDRAVYGYTF; DNA: TGTGCCAGCAGCTTCCCCTCGGACAGGGCAGTATATGGCTACACCTTC
V: TRBV5-6; J: TRBJ2-1; size: -; D: TRBD2; CDR3: CASSLKAVAGELCNEQFF; DNA: TGTGCCAGCAGCTTAAAGGCGGTAGCGGGAGAATTATGCAATGAGCAGTTCTTC
V: TRBV27; J: TRBJ1-2; size: -; D: -; CDR3: CASSSGQDGRGYTF; DNA: TGTGCCAGCAGTTCAGGACAAGACGGGCGTGGCTACACCTTC
V: TRBV5-4; J: TRBJ1-1; size: few; D: -; CDR3: CASSLPRGTTEAFF; DNA: TGTGCCAGCAGCCTGCCCCGGGGGACCACTGAAGCTTTCTTT
V: TRBV7-2; J: TRBJ1-5; size: -; D: -; CDR3: CASSLQEENQPQHF; DNA: TGTGCCAGCAGCTTACAGGAGGAAAATCAGCCCCAGCATTTT
V: TRBV4-2; J: TRBJ2-5; size: -; D: TRBD2; CDR3: CASSQGPLAGSPETQYF; DNA: TGTGCCAGCAGCCAAGGGCCCCTAGCGGGGAGCCCAGAGACCCAGTACTTC
V: TRBV5-6; J: TRBJ2-7; size: -; D: TRBD1; CDR3: CASSWSTDRGDEQYF; DNA: TGTGCCAGCAGCTGGTCCACGGACAGGGGCGACGAGCAGTACTTC
V: TRBV4-3; J: TRBJ2-7; size: few; D: TRBD1; CDR3: CASSQRLTGAYEQYF; DNA: TGCGCCAGCAGCCAACGTCTGACAGGGGCCTACGAGCAGTACTTC
V: TRBV9; J: TRBJ2-7; size: -; D: -; CDR3: CASSEEERVASYEQYF; DNA: TGTGCCAGCAGCGAGGAGGAGCGGGTCGCCTCCTACGAGCAGTACTTC
V: TRBV5-1; J: TRBJ2-5; size: once; D: TRBD2; CDR3: CASSSRPSGRGKTQYF; DNA: TGCGCCAGCAGCTCCCGACCTAGCGGGAGGGGCAAGACCCAGTACTTC
V: TRBV7-9; J: TRBJ2-1; size: -; D: -; CDR3: CASSRTGPWGNDEQFF; DNA: TGTGCCAGCAGCCGAACAGGTCCTTGGGGAAACGATGAGCAGTTCTTC
V: TRBV27; J: TRBJ2-3; size: once; D: TRBD2; CDR3: CASKGLRGRVTDTQYF; DNA: TGTGCCAGCAAAGGGCTACGCGGGAGGGTTACAGATACGCAGTATTTT
V: TRBV2; J: TRBJ1-4; size: once; D: TRBD1; CDR3: CASSPDRGSHNEKLFF; DNA: TGTGCCAGCAGCCCGGACAGGGGATCGCATAATGAAAAACTGTTTTTT
V: TRBV6-1; J: TRBJ2-7; size: -; D: -; CDR3: CASSEWDKTVSYEQYF; DNA: TGTGCCAGCAGTGAATGGGACAAAACAGTGAGCTACGAGCAGTACTTC
V: TRBV14; J: TRBJ2-2; size: once; D: TRBD2; CDR3: CASSCRGGSDTGELFF; DNA: TGTGCCAGCAGCTGTCGCGGGGGGTCGGACACCGGGGAGCTGTTTTTT
V: TRBV19; J: TRBJ2-7; size: -; D: TRBD1; CDR3: CASSIVDRGVEQYF; DNA: TGTGCCAGTAGTATAGTCGACAGGGGCGTTGAGCAGTACTTC
V: TRBV27; J: TRBJ1-5; size: -; D: TRBD1; CDR3: CASSPTGQGRGQPQHF; DNA: TGTGCCAGCAGTCCGACGGGACAGGGGCGAGGTCAGCCCCAGCATTTT
V: TRBV7-8; J: TRBJ2-5; size: -; D: TRBD2; CDR3: CASSLGGGGRWETQYF; DNA: TGTGCCAGCAGCTTAGGAGGCGGGGGGCGCTGGGAGACCCAGTACTTC
V: TRBV6-4; J: TRBJ2-3; size: -; D: TRBD2; CDR3: CASSARDYPFGDTQYF; DNA: TGTGCCAGCAGTGCTCGGGACTATCCCTTCGGGGATACGCAGTATTTT
V: TRBV11-3; J: TRBJ2-3; size: -; D: -; CDR3: CASRVGHTDTQYF; DNA: TGTGCCAGCAGGGTGGGACACACAGATACGCAGTATTTT
V: TRBV28; J: TRBJ2-3; size: -; D: -; CDR3: CASSLSPGLGGDKEGTDTQYF; DNA: TGTGCCAGCAGTTTAAGCCCAGGTTTGGGCGGGGATAAAGAGGGCACAGATACGCAGTATTTT
V: TRBV30; J: TRBJ2-7; size: few; D: TRBD1; CDR3: CAWSVGPAGGSNEQYF; DNA: TGTGCCTGGAGTGTGGGGCCGGCAGGGGGTTCTAACGAGCAGTACTTC
V: TRBV27; J: TRBJ2-7; size: -; D: -; CDR3: CASSLSGRNYEQYF; DNA: TGTGCCAGCAGTTTATCGGGGCGGAACTACGAGCAGTACTTC